Shown below are 5 T cell receptor beta chains from a single sample sequenced in a study of cytomegalovirus exposure and HLA in healthy donors (dated by TCRdb to about 2017). The method was the immunoSEQ multiplex PCR assay. For the multiplex PCR, a mixture combining 60 forward primers for TCR Vbeta segments and 13 reverse primers for TCR Jbeta segments was used. What TCRdb holds here is the immuneACCESS table cut down to in-frame rearrangements. Part of the clones is not present; checked against another copy, under half of the missing clones reflect an unresolved V gene, and the others are unexplained. The sample table contains 65,000 to 85,000 clones; only one count was recorded for around 10% of them. The leading ten clones occupy approximately 24% of the sample. Sequenced material: PBMCs. The source of these receptors is a man in his sixties in good health and CMV-seropositive.

This clone was seen a handful of times. The chain carries TRBV6-5 and TRBJ2-1, with TRBD2 identical over 9 bases. After removal of 2 bases from V and 3 bases from J, the junction contained 2 bases not matched to a gene. Per germline, CDR1 MNHEY and CDR2 SVGAGI. The CDR3 runs to 15 residues. CDR3 loop: CASSYGGGGYNEQFF. Written as DNA, the CDR3 is TGTGCCAGCAGTTACGGCGGGGGGGGCTACAATGAGCAGTTCTTC.

This clone was seen a handful of times. The rearrangement joins TRBV18 to TRBJ2-7, with D maybe TRBD1 (9 bases). This CDR3 is 15 amino acids long. Per the germline V gene, CDR1 is KGHSH and CDR2 is LQKENI. V dropped 6 bases and J dropped 1 base, with 16 bases sitting between them. CDR3 region: CASSAGGQGSYEQYV. The CDR3, as DNA: TGTGCCAGCTCGGCGGGGGGACAGGGATCCTACGAGCAGTACGTC.

Worth noting for this clone: The sample has other DNA sequences that encode this CDR3 too. The chain links TRBV28 to TRBJ2-2, with D maybe TRBD1 (5 bases). The CDR3 covers 14 residues. Deletions cut 3 bases from V and 1 base from J, with 6 bases between. Per germline, CDR1 MDHEN and CDR2 SYDVKM. Written as DNA, the CDR3 is TGTGCCAGCAGTTTGGGGCAGAACACCGGGGAGCTGTTTTTT. As protein: CASSLGQNTGELFF.

This chain uses TRBV27 with TRBJ2-7, with D perhaps matching TRBD1 (5 bases). Trimming took off 7 bases at V and 0 bases at J, with 10 bases between the two ends. Looked up from germline, CDR1 is MNHEY and CDR2 is SMNVEV (reference sequence). The CDR3 spans 13 residues. The CDR3: CASKPTASYEQYF. CDR3 nucleotide sequence: TGTGCCAGCAAACCGACAGCCTCCTACGAGCAGTACTTC.

The J gene is TRBJ2-3, the V gene TRBV28; no clear D gene. Germline CDR1 is MDHEN and CDR2 is SYDVKM. This CDR3 is 16 amino acids long. The germline V and J ends were trimmed by 6 bases and 2 bases, with 18 bases remaining between them. The chain's CDR3 is CASRPPKQLTTDTQYF. In DNA, the CDR3 is TGTGCCAGCAGACCACCGAAACAGCTTACCACAGATACGCAGTATTTT.